These T cell receptor beta chains were read from a single sample in a study of graft-versus-host responses after intestinal transplantation. These receptors have no known antigen. Measured with immunoSEQ multiplex PCR; TCRdb has only the in-frame clones, and not every one. The sample lists some 79,000 clones; roughly nine tenths were seen once. Sequenced here: unstimulated CD4+ T cells sorted from spleen or lymph node cells, sampled before intestinal transplant. These receptors were taken from a human donor who received an intestinal transplant. Each CDR3 is given with its conserved first and last residue. The order of the fields is clone size, J gene, V gene, D gene, CDR3 protein, CDR3 DNA. A D gene is named only where the DNA matches it firmly. Only part of the rows carry a size: once, few, many, or a class if the clone is expanded.

size: NA; J: TRBJ1-3; V: TRBV9; D: NA; CDR3: CASSVDGGSGNTIYF; DNA: TGTGCCAGCAGCGTAGATGGGGGGAGTGGAAACACCATATATTTT
size: NA; J: TRBJ2-3; V: TRBV5-1; D: NA; CDR3: CASSRGLPLSTDTQYF; DNA: TGCGCCAGCAGCCGTGGACTACCACTTAGCACAGATACGCAGTATTTT
size: NA; J: TRBJ2-7; V: TRBV5-1; D: TRBD1; CDR3: CASSPTRGTGSNEQYF; DNA: TGCGCCAGCAGTCCCACCCGGGGGACAGGGAGCAACGAGCAGTACTTC
size: NA; J: TRBJ1-3; V: TRBV6-1; D: NA; CDR3: CASSKGGTGNTIYF; DNA: TGTGCCAGCAGCAAGGGGGGGACGGGAAACACCATATATTTT
size: NA; J: TRBJ2-5; V: TRBV23-1; D: TRBD2; CDR3: CASSQWGGETQYF; DNA: TGCGCCAGCAGTCAATGGGGAGGGGAGACCCAGTACTTC
size: NA; J: TRBJ1-3; V: TRBV27; D: TRBD1; CDR3: CASSPSRDRDGNTIYF; DNA: TGTGCCAGCAGTCCGTCCCGGGACAGGGATGGAAACACCATATATTTT
size: once; J: TRBJ2-1; V: TRBV5-1; D: NA; CDR3: CASSLQDNEQFF; DNA: TGCGCCAGCAGCTTACAGGACAATGAGCAGTTCTTC
size: NA; J: TRBJ2-7; V: TRBV5-1; D: NA; CDR3: CASSFKAQGYEQYF; DNA: TGCGCCAGCAGCTTTAAGGCGCAGGGCTACGAGCAGTACTTC
size: NA; J: TRBJ2-5; V: TRBV11-2; D: NA; CDR3: CASSPGARGQETQYF; DNA: TGTGCCAGCAGCCCGGGAGCTAGAGGGCAAGAGACCCAGTACTTC
size: NA; J: TRBJ2-7; V: TRBV6-1; D: NA; CDR3: CASSGRGLPIGYEQYF; DNA: TGTGCCAGCAGTGGTCGGGGACTGCCAATAGGCTACGAGCAGTACTTC
size: NA; J: TRBJ2-7; V: TRBV6-1; D: TRBD2; CDR3: CASRSSGTYEQYF; DNA: TGTGCCAGCAGATCTAGCGGGACCTACGAGCAGTACTTC
size: NA; J: TRBJ2-1; V: TRBV11-2; D: TRBD2; CDR3: CASSNVLAGGPVNEQFF; DNA: TGTGCCAGCAGCAACGTCCTAGCGGGGGGGCCCGTAAATGAGCAGTTCTTC
size: NA; J: TRBJ1-1; V: TRBV6-5; D: NA; CDR3: CASSSGQNTEAFF; DNA: TGTGCCAGCAGTTCCGGACAGAACACTGAAGCTTTCTTT
size: NA; J: TRBJ1-2; V: TRBV12-5; D: NA; CDR3: CASGPDYEGDGGYTF; DNA: TGTGCTAGTGGACCTGATTATGAAGGGGATGGTGGCTACACCTTC